This T cell receptor beta chain was recovered during a study of breast tumors, draining lymph nodes, adjacent tissues. Axillary draining lymph nodes of breast cancer patients supplied the node samples. TCRdb fed the multiplex PCR reads into MiXCR, producing one record per CDR3 protein. The table shows hundreds of thousands of distinct CDR3 sequences, with about 34% occurring only once. The germline V gene has CDR1 SEHNR and CDR2 FQNEAQ (reference sequence). The CDR3 is 15 residues long. There are many counts of this clonotype. Its antigen is undetermined. A much larger clone sits a single nucleotide away, making a read error possible. Study-wide points: That most tumor T cells come from lymph nodes remained unproven.

J is TRBJ2-5 and V is TRBV7-9; TRBD1 is a possible D gene (6 bases). The receptor's source is a female donor with breast cancer. Some clones in this sample may be carry-over from other donors' samples. The source material was axillary lymph node tissue. The CDR3 loop reads CASSLVTGLVETQHF. Written as DNA, the CDR3 is TGTGCCAGCAGCTTAGTAACAGGGTTGGTGGAGACCCAGCACTTC.